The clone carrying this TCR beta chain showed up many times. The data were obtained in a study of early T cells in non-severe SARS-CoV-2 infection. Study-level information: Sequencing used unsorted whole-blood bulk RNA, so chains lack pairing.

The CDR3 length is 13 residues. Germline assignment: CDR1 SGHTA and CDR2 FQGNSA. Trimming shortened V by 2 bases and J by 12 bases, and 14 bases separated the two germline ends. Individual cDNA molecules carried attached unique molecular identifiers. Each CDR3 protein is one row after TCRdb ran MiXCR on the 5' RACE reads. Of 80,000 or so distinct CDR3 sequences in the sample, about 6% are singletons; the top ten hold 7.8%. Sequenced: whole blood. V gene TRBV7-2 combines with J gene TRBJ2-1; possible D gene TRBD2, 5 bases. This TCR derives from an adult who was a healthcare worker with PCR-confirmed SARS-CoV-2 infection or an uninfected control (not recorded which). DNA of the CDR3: TGTGCCAGCAGCTTAATCCGGGGTCATGGGCAGTTCTTC. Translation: CASSLIRGHGQFF.